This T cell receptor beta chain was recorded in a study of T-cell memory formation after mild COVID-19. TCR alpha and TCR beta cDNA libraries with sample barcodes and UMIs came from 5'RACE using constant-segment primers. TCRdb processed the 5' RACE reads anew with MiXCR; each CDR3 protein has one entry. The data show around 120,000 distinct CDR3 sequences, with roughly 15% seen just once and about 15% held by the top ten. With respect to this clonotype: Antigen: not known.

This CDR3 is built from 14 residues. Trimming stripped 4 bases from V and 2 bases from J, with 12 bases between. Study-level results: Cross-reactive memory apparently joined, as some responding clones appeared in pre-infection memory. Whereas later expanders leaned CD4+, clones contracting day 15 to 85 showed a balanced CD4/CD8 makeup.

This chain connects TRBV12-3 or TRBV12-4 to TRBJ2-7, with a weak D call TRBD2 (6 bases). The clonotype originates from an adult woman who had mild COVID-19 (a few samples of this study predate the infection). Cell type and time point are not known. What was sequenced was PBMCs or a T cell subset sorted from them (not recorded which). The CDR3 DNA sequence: TGTGCCAGCAGTTATGGAGGGATGGCCTACGAGCAGTACTTC. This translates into CASSYGGMAYEQYF.